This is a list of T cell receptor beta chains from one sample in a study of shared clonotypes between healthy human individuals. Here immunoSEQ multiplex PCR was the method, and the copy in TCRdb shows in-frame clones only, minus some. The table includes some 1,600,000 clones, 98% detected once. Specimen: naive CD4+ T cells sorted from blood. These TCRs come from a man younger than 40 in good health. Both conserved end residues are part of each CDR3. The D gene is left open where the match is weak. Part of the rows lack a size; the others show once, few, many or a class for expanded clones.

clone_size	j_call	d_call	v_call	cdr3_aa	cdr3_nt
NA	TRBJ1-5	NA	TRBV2	CASSVSGTAGQPQHF	TGTGCCAGCAGCGTCTCTGGGACGGCGGGTCAGCCCCAGCATTTT
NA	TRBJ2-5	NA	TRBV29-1	CSVGYQETQYF	TGCAGCGTTGGGTACCAAGAGACCCAGTACTTC
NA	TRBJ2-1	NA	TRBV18	CASSPVAASSYNEQFF	TGTGCCAGCTCACCTGTAGCGGCAAGCTCCTACAATGAGCAGTTCTTC
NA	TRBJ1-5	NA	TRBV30	CAWGGQRNQPQHF	TGTGCCTGGGGAGGACAGCGCAATCAGCCCCAGCATTTT
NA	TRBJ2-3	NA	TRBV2	CASSDVRDSDTQYF	TGTGCCAGCTCGGACGTGAGGGATTCAGATACGCAGTATTTT
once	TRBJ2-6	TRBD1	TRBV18	CASSPSRTGVSGANVLTF	TGTGCCAGCTCACCCAGTAGGACAGGAGTCTCTGGGGCCAACGTCCTGACTTTC
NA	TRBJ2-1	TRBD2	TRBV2	CASRTGAGSHNEQFF	TGTGCCAGCAGGACCGGAGCGGGATCACACAATGAGCAGTTCTTC
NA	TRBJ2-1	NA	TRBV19	CASSMTGLNNEQFF	TGTGCCAGTAGTATGACAGGTCTTAACAATGAGCAGTTCTTC
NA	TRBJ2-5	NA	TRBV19	CASSGQNQETQYF	TGTGCCAGTAGTGGACAGAACCAAGAGACCCAGTACTTC
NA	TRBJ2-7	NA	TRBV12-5	CASGFPAETYEQYF	TGTGCTAGTGGTTTTCCGGCCGAGACCTACGAGCAGTACTTC
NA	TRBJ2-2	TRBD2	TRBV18	CASSPGGSLSLTGELFF	TGTGCCAGCTCACCAGGCGGGAGTTTAAGTTTAACCGGGGAGCTGTTTTTT
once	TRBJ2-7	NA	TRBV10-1	CASSESGGGEQYF	TGCGCCAGCAGTGAGTCGGGCGGAGGCGAGCAGTACTTC
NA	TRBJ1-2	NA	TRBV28	CASSLPGAYGYTF	TGTGCCAGCAGTCTGCCGGGGGCGTACGGCTACACCTTC
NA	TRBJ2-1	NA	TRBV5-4	CASSLLWWDEQFF	TGTGCCAGCAGCTTGCTCTGGTGGGATGAGCAGTTCTTC
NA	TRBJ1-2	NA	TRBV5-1	CASSSREGGRYGYTF	TGCGCCAGCAGCTCTCGGGAAGGGGGTCGCTATGGCTACACCTTC
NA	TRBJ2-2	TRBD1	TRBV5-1	CASSHGQVGRSGELFF	TGCGCCAGCAGCCATGGACAGGTCGGAAGGTCCGGGGAGCTGTTTTTT
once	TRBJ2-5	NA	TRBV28	CASSAGQVETQYF	TGTGCCAGCAGTGCGGGGCAAGTGGAGACCCAGTACTTC
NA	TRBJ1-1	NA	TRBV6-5	CASSYSRRDTEAFF	TGTGCCAGCAGTTATTCCCGCAGGGACACTGAAGCTTTCTTT
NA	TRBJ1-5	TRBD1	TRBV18	CASSKQGNLLGQPQHF	TGTGCCAGCTCGAAACAGGGGAACCTCTTGGGTCAGCCCCAGCATTTT
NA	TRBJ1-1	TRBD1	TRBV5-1	CASSFQGVNTEAFF	TGCGCCAGCAGCTTCCAGGGGGTGAACACTGAAGCTTTCTTT
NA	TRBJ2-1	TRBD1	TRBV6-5	CASRQQGFNEQFF	TGTGCCAGCAGACAACAGGGGTTCAATGAGCAGTTCTTC
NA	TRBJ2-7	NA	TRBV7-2	CASSLKRNYEQYF	TGTGCCAGCAGCCTGAAGCGAAACTACGAGCAGTACTTC
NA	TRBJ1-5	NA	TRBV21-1	CASSKAVGGACQPQHF	TGTGCCAGCAGCAAAGCAGTAGGGGGCGCTTGTCAGCCCCAGCATTTT
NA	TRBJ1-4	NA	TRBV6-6	CASSRTEKLFF	TGTGCCAGCAGTCGGACAGAAAAACTGTTTTTT
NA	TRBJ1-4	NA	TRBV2	CASTTISGNEKLFF	TGTGCCAGCACCACCATCTCAGGGAATGAAAAACTGTTTTTT
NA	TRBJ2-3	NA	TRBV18	CASSAGQTSRSTQYF	TGTGCCAGCTCGGCAGGACAGACCAGTCGCAGTACGCAGTATTTT
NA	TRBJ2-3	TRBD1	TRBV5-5	CASSSPEGARDTQYF	TGTGCCAGCAGCTCCCCCGAGGGGGCAAGAGATACGCAGTATTTT
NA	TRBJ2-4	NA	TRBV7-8	CASSLAWAAVAKNIQYF	TGTGCCAGCAGCTTAGCGTGGGCCGCGGTGGCCAAAAACATTCAGTACTTC
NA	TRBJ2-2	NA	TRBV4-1	CASSPLHRPGELFF	TGCGCCAGCAGCCCCTTGCACCGACCCGGGGAGCTGTTTTTT
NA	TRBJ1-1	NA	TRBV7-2	CASSLGRTEAFF	TGTGCCAGCAGCTTAGGGCGCACTGAAGCTTTCTTT
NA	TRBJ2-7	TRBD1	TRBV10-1	CASSANAGTGRDEQYF	TGCGCCAGCAGTGCGAACGCCGGGACAGGGCGGGACGAGCAGTACTTC
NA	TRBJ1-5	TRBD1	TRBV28	CASIRDRVDPQHF	TGTGCCAGCATCCGGGACAGGGTCGACCCCCAGCATTTT
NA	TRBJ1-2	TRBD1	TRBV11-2	CASSFGGGASGYTF	TGTGCCAGCAGCTTCGGAGGGGGCGCTTCTGGCTACACCTTC
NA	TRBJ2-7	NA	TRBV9	CASSPDVGRIESYEQYF	TGTGCCAGCAGCCCAGACGTTGGCAGAATAGAATCCTACGAGCAGTACTTC
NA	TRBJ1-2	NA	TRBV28	CASSSRERPVSYTF	TGTGCCAGCAGTTCTCGGGAACGGCCCGTAAGCTACACCTTC
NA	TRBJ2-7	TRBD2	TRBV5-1	CASSPAGGSMNEQYF	TGCGCCAGCAGCCCAGCGGGAGGGAGTATGAACGAGCAGTACTTC
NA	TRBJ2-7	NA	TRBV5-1	CASSDQSYEQYF	TGCGCCAGCAGCGACCAATCCTACGAGCAGTACTTC
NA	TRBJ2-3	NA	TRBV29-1	CSVHLNTDTQYF	TGCAGCGTACACCTAAACACAGATACGCAGTATTTT
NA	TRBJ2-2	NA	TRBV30	CAWSVPQPVAGELFF	TGTGCCTGGAGTGTACCACAGCCGGTCGCCGGGGAGCTGTTTTTT
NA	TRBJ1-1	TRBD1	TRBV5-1	CASSLAGQGLGTEAFF	TGCGCCAGCAGCTTGGCGGGACAGGGGCTCGGCACTGAAGCTTTCTTT